What follows are 20 T cell receptor beta chains derived from one specimen sequenced in a study of cytomegalovirus exposure and HLA in healthy donors. Assay: immunoSEQ multiplex PCR; the TCRdb copy retains only in-frame clones and omits some. The sample has tens of thousands of clones, nearly 98% seen once; the top ten hold around 1.5%. Sequencing was done on a sample of PBMCs. These receptors were obtained from a woman aged 18-29 years in good health and CMV-seropositive.

There are a few counts of this clone. The chain links TRBV27 to TRBJ2-7; 12 bases match TRBD2. With 6 bases clipped from V and 2 bases from J, the junction kept 14 bases outside the gene matches. Germline lookup yields CDR1 MNHEY and CDR2 SMNVEV (reference sequence). CDR3 size: 18 residues. The CDR3 spells CASSPLPGTSGLPYEQYF. CDR3 DNA sequence: TGTGCCAGCAGCCCTCTCCCCGGGACTAGCGGGTTGCCCTACGAGCAGTACTTC.

This clone was observed once. The junction departs from germline at one end; a sequencing error may be responsible. The genes are TRBV11-3 and TRBJ2-3, with TRBD2 matching over 7 bases. This CDR3 has 15 residues. In germline, CDR1 is SGHNT, CDR2 YENEEA. The CDR3 sequence is CASSSGTTRTDTQYF. The CDR3 nucleotides are TGTGCCAGCAGCTCCGGGACTACCCGCACGGATACGCAGTATTTT. Full variable domain (rest looked up from reference TRBV11-3 and TRBJ2-3): EAGVVQSPRYKIIEKKQPVAFWCNPISGHNTLYWYLQNLGQGPELLIRYENEEAVDDSQLPKDRFSAERLKGVDSTLKIQPAELGDSAVYLCASSSGTTRTDTQYFGPGTRLTVL.

This clone occurred once. The chain uses TRBV28 and TRBJ1-1; 8 bases fit TRBD1. Per germline, CDR1 MDHEN and CDR2 SYDVKM. This CDR3 spans 13 amino acids. V was pared by 6 bases and J by 2 bases, with 2 bases of the junction left unmatched. Written as DNA, the CDR3 is TGTGCCAGCAGGGGGACAGGCAACACTGAAGCTTTCTTT. Residues: CASRGTGNTEAFF.

The CDR3 region has the DNA TGTGCCAGCAGCCCACGCCCCGGACAGGGGTTCGAGCAGTACTTC. Translating it yields CASSPRPGQGFEQYF. The chain employs TRBV5-4 and TRBJ2-7; 9 bases match TRBD1. V gave up 4 bases and J gave up 6 bases; unmatched junction bases: 11. Germline V gene sequence: CDR1 SGHNT, CDR2 YYREEE (reference sequence). This CDR3 comprises 15 residues. The full variable domain, its missing parts supplied by reference TRBV5-4 and TRBJ2-7, is ETGVTQSPTHLIKTRGQQVTLRCSSQSGHNTVSWYQQALGQGPQFIFQYYREEENGRGNFPPRFSGLQFPNYSSELNVNALELDDSALYLCASSPRPGQGFEQYFGPGTRLTVT.

J is TRBJ2-5 and V is TRBV18; tentative D call: TRBD2 (6 bases). Per the germline V gene, CDR1 is KGHSH and CDR2 is LQKENI. V gave up 3 bases and J gave up 4 bases, with 18 bases separating them. CDR3 length: 16 residues. CDR3 DNA: TGTGCCAGCTCACCCCCTCAGGAGGCCGGGGGAGAGACCCAGTACTTC. Residues: CASSPPQEAGGETQYF.

The V gene is TRBV13, the J gene TRBJ2-3; no firm D call. CDR1 PRHDT and CDR2 FYEKMQ come from the germline V gene (reference sequence). The CDR3 totals 15 residues. Trimming cost V 1 base and J 0 bases, with 8 bases left between them. CDR3 DNA: TGTGCCAGCAGCTTAGCGGTGTCTAGCACAGATACGCAGTATTTT. Its protein product is CASSLAVSSTDTQYF.

The CDR3 DNA reads TGTGCCAGCAGCTTGGACAGGGGGCGAGAGCAGTACTTC. Its protein is CASSLDRGREQYF. The V call is TRBV7-9, the J call TRBJ2-5, with 11 bases that match TRBD1. Trimming at V came to 3 bases and at J to 11 bases, leaving 5 bases not matched to a gene. Looked up from germline, CDR1 is SEHNR and CDR2 is FQNEAQ (reference sequence). This CDR3 has 13 amino acids.

The chain joins TRBV7-8 to TRBJ2-3; D remains unclear. V was pared by 3 bases and J by 3 bases, with 16 bases between. Per germline, CDR1 SGHVS and CDR2 FQNEAQ. The CDR3 totals 16 residues. CDR3 in amino acids: CASSFRRRPQTDTQYF. The CDR3 nucleotides are TGTGCCAGCAGCTTTCGGCGGCGGCCCCAGACAGATACGCAGTATTTT.

The rearrangement links TRBV19 to TRBJ1-1; D ambiguous. Germline lookup yields CDR1 LNHDA and CDR2 SQIVND (reference sequence). V was cut by 4 bases and J by 2 bases, with 11 bases left in between. The CDR3 runs 14 residues. Here the CDR3 DNA reads TGTGCCAGTAGTACCAGGACGGGAAACACTGAAGCTTTCTTT. This codes for CASSTRTGNTEAFF.

This clone showed up just once. The chain links TRBV4-1 to TRBJ2-1; 11 nucleotides agree with TRBD2. J lost 4 bases, V lost 3 bases, and 11 bases had no gene match. The CDR3 extends over 18 amino acids. Germline V gene data show CDR1 as MGHRA and CDR2 as YSYEKL. CDR3 protein: CASSQKPIAGGLYNEQFF. Here the CDR3 DNA reads TGCGCCAGCAGCCAGAAACCCATAGCGGGAGGGCTTTACAATGAGCAGTTCTTC.

The chain recombines TRBV5-1 with TRBJ2-1; TRBD2 aligns across 9 bases. Germline trimming cut 5 bases from V and 5 bases from J; bases unmatched to any gene: 8. CDR3 length: 15 amino acids. Per germline, CDR1 SGHRS and CDR2 YFSETQ. The CDR3 sequence: CASRPSGVVNNEQFF. CDR3 coding DNA: TGCGCCAGCAGGCCTAGCGGGGTGGTAAACAATGAGCAGTTCTTC.

This clone was counted once. The V and J genes are TRBV5-4 and TRBJ2-3; the match to TRBD2 covers 8 bases. The CDR3 is 16 residues long. V gave up 4 bases and J gave up 1 base; unmatched junction bases: 8. Per germline, CDR1 SGHNT and CDR2 YYREEE (reference sequence). This chain's CDR3 is CASSPPKAGGTDTQYF. Here the CDR3 DNA reads TGTGCCAGCAGCCCCCCAAAAGCGGGAGGCACAGATACGCAGTATTTT.

The chain uses TRBV27 and TRBJ2-5, with D unclear. Trimming cost V 3 bases and J 5 bases, with 10 bases left between them. The germline V gene has CDR1 MNHEY and CDR2 SMNVEV (reference sequence). The CDR3 runs 13 residues. The chain's CDR3 is CASSLASWETQYF. The CDR3 region has the DNA TGTGCCAGCAGTTTGGCTTCGTGGGAGACCCAGTACTTC.

This chain joins TRBV4-1 and TRBJ2-1; no firm D call. The ends were cut back, 3 bases at V and 9 bases at J, with 9 bases in the middle. Germline CDR1 is MGHRA and CDR2 is YSYEKL. This CDR3 has 12 amino acids. DNA for the CDR3: TGCGCCAGCAGCCAGGCCTTTGGTGAGCAGTTCTTC. As protein: CASSQAFGEQFF.

V is TRBV28 and J is TRBJ1-2, with D tentatively TRBD1 (5 bases). The V end was cut by 2 bases, the J end by 3 bases, with 7 bases between. The CDR3 is 13 amino acids. Germline-derived CDR1 and CDR2 are MDHEN and SYDVKM. In nucleotides, the CDR3 is TGTGCCAGCAGTTTAGGGGACTACTATGGCTACACCTTC. Translating it yields CASSLGDYYGYTF.

The V call is TRBV4-2, the J call TRBJ2-1; tentative D call: TRBD2 (5 bases). Per the germline V gene, CDR1 is LGHNA and CDR2 is YNFKEQ. The germline V and J ends were trimmed by 1 base and 7 bases, with 14 bases remaining between them. The CDR3 runs 15 residues. CDR3 residues: CASSQALGSGNEQFF. The CDR3 nucleotides are TGTGCCAGCAGCCAAGCACTGGGATCGGGGAATGAGCAGTTCTTC.

This rearrangement joins TRBV7-9 to TRBJ1-2; no clear D gene. The germline V gene encodes CDR1 SEHNR and CDR2 FQNEAQ (reference sequence). Deletions cut 2 bases from V and 5 bases from J, with 6 bases between. This CDR3 region has 12 residues. CDR3 protein: CASSLPGYGYTF. The DNA for the CDR3 is TGTGCCAGCAGCTTACCCGGGTATGGCTACACCTTC.

This chain joins TRBV27 and TRBJ2-5, with 10 bases matching TRBD2. Near its end, the DNA agrees better with TRBJ2-7, so the J call may be wrong. This CDR3 has 16 amino acids. Germline CDR1 and CDR2: MNHEY and SMNVEV (reference sequence). DNA of the CDR3: TGTGCCAGCAGTTTGGGTGGACTAGCGGACTCCTACGAGCAGTACTTC. Amino acids: CASSLGGLADSYEQYF.

The genes are TRBV4-1 and TRBJ1-3; no firm D call. There are 15 residues in the CDR3. V was pared by 0 bases and J by 0 bases, with 6 bases between. From germline, CDR1 is MGHRA and CDR2 YSYEKL. The CDR3 loop is CASSQDSPSGNTIYF. CDR3 DNA: TGCGCCAGCAGCCAAGATAGCCCCTCTGGAAACACCATATATTTT.

The genes are TRBV11-3 and TRBJ2-2; D might be TRBD2 (6 bases). The germline V and J ends were trimmed by 3 bases and 7 bases, with 9 bases remaining between them. The CDR3 has 13 amino acids. Germline loops: CDR1 SGHNT, CDR2 YENEEA. DNA of the CDR3: TGTGCCAGCAGCTTTGATAGCGGCGGGGAGCTGTTTTTT. The encoded protein is CASSFDSGGELFF.